Listed here are 6 T cell receptor beta chains from one sample, sequenced in a study of blood T cell repertoires in COVID-19. Libraries were prepared by immunoSEQ multiplex PCR; TCRdb keeps only in-frame clonotypes and omits some of them. The sample contains about 390,000 clones, around 87% of which appear only once. The sequencing input was peripheral blood. The receptors stem from a woman aged 55-70 years with COVID-19, enrolled during active disease.

The rearrangement links TRBV5-4 to TRBJ2-3; no definite D call. V lost 2 bases and J lost 1, with 11 bases in between. This CDR3 contains 15 residues. The germline CDR1 and CDR2 sequences are SGHNT and YYREEE (reference sequence). DNA for the CDR3: TGTGCCAGCAGCTTAAGGCGGTGGGGCACAGATACGCAGTATTTT. Its protein product is CASSLRRWGTDTQYF.

The chain uses TRBV30 and TRBJ1-2; TRBD1 agrees at 9 bases. This CDR3 has 11 amino acids. With V trimmed by 7 bases and J by 8 bases, 5 bases remained unmatched. Per germline, CDR1 GTSNPN and CDR2 SVGIG (reference sequence). This chain's CDR3 is CAFTGGWGYTF. Written as DNA, the CDR3 is TGTGCCTTCACAGGGGGCTGGGGCTACACCTTC.

This clone was counted between two and nine times. The V and J genes are TRBV7-6 and TRBJ1-5; TRBD1 matches 12 bases. The CDR3 extends over 17 amino acids. Unmatched junction bases numbered 7, after V lost 1 base and J lost 6 bases. CDR1 SGHVS and CDR2 FNYEAQ come from the germline V gene. This chain's CDR3 is CASSLVGQGARGQPQHF. The CDR3 region has the DNA TGTGCCAGCAGCTTAGTGGGACAGGGGGCGCGGGGTCAGCCCCAGCATTTT.

The chain has TRBV5-4 and TRBJ2-3; the D gene is possibly TRBD2 (6 bases). The CDR3 totals 15 residues. The germline gives CDR1 SGHNT, CDR2 YYREEE (reference sequence). The V end lost 2 bases, the J end lost 1 base, and 11 bases lay between the germline ends. The CDR3 sequence is CASSFGGGRTDTQYF. DNA for the CDR3: TGTGCCAGCAGCTTCGGGGGAGGACGCACAGATACGCAGTATTTT. Full variable domain (remainder filled in from reference TRBV5-4 and TRBJ2-3): ETGVTQSPTHLIKTRGQQVTLRCSSQSGHNTVSWYQQALGQGPQFIFQYYREEENGRGNFPPRFSGLQFPNYSSELNVNALELDDSALYLCASSFGGGRTDTQYFGPGTRLTVL.

This clone appeared a single time. This chain uses TRBV5-1 with TRBJ1-5; 7 bases fit TRBD1. The CDR3 is 14 amino acids. Germline V gives CDR1 SGHRS, CDR2 YFSETQ. After removal of 5 bases from V and 4 bases from J, the junction contained 6 bases not matched to a gene. CDR3 nucleotides: TGCGCCAGCAGTCCCGGGACAGATAATCAGCCCCAGCATTTT. It codes for CASSPGTDNQPQHF.

V usage is TRBV18 and J usage is TRBJ1-5, with D perhaps TRBD1 (5 bases). V lost 1 base and J 3 bases, leaving 10 bases between the germline ends. CDR3 size: 15 residues. Germline V lookup: CDR1 KGHSH, CDR2 LQKENI. CDR3 sequence (DNA): TGTGCCAGCTCACCACTGGGCAGGGACAATCAGCCCCAGCATTTT. Translating it yields CASSPLGRDNQPQHF.